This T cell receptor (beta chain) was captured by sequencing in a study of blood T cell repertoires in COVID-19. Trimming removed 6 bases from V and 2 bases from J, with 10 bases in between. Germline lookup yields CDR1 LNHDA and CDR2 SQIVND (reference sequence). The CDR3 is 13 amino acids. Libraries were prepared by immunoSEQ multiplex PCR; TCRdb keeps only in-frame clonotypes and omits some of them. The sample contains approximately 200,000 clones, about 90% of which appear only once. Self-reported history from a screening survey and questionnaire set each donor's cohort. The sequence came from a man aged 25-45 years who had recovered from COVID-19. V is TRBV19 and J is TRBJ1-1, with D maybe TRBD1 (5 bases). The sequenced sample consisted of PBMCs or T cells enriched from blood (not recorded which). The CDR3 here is CASSLGVNTEAFF. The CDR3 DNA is TGTGCCAGTAGCCTAGGGGTTAACACTGAAGCTTTCTTT.